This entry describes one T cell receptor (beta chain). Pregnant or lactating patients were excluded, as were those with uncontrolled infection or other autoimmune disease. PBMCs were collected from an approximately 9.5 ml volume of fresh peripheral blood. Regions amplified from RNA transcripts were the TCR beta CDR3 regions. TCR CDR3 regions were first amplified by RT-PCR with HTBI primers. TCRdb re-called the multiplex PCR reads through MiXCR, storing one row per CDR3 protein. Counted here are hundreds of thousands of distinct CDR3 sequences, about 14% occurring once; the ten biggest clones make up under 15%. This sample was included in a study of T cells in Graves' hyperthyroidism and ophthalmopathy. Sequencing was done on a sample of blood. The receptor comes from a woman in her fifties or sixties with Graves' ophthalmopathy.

In DNA form, the CDR3 reads TGTGCCAGCAGCCCAACGAGGTGGTACGGCAACGAGCAGTACTTC. Translation: CASSPTRWYGNEQYF. The chain combines TRBV12-3 or TRBV12-4 with TRBJ2-7; the D is unclear. The V gene lost 6 bases and the J gene lost 5 bases, with 20 bases spanning the gap. The CDR3 loop spans 15 amino acids.